These 28 T cell receptor beta chains share one sample of origin, sequenced in a study of cytomegalovirus exposure and HLA in healthy donors. The protocol was immunoSEQ multiplex PCR, while the TCRdb copy is restricted to in-frame clones and leaves out a portion. The table shows around 300,000 clones, with about nine tenths occurring only once. The sample taken for sequencing was PBMCs. These receptors were taken from a woman aged 25-40 years in good health and CMV-seropositive.

Concerning this clone: This same CDR3 is encoded by further DNA sequences in the sample. The CDR3, as DNA: TGTGCCAGCAGTCTAAAATTGAACACTGAAGCTTTCTTT. Translated: CASSLKLNTEAFF. V and J are TRBV28 and TRBJ1-1; D is uncertain. The germline V gene has CDR1 MDHEN and CDR2 SYDVKM. CDR3 length: 13 residues. V lost 5 bases, J lost 0 bases, and 7 bases lay in between.

V gene TRBV30 combines with J gene TRBJ1-4; D is uncertain. The CDR3 sequence is 14 residues long. V was cut by 4 bases and J by 0 bases, with 9 bases left in between. CDR1 and CDR2 from the germline V gene are GTSNPN and SVGIG (reference sequence). CDR3 DNA sequence: TGTGCCTGGACCCGCGATGCAACTAATGAAAAACTGTTTTTT. Encoded protein: CAWTRDATNEKLFF.

The J gene is TRBJ2-5, the V gene TRBV4-3; D remains ambiguous. CDR1 and CDR2 from the germline V gene are LGHNA and YSLEER. This CDR3 has 15 amino acids. V dropped 1 base and J dropped 5 bases, with 14 bases sitting between them. The DNA of the CDR3 is TGCGCCAGCAGCCAAGTTACCCTCCTAGGGGAGACCCAGTACTTC. This encodes CASSQVTLLGETQYF.

To note about this clone: A much larger clonotype is one base distant, so this may be a read error. The V call is TRBV28, the J call TRBJ2-7; 10 bases line up with TRBD1. Germline V gives CDR1 MDHEN, CDR2 SYDVKM. This CDR3 region has 14 residues. With V trimmed by 4 bases and J by 4 bases, 4 bases remained unmatched. The CDR3 nucleotides are TGTGCCAGCAGTTCCGGGACAGGGGTTTACGAGCAGTACTTC. It yields the protein CASSSGTGVYEQYF.

The CDR3 coding sequence is TGTGCCAGCAGTGAACCGTTTATTTTAGAGTCCGGGGAGCTGTTTTTT. This encodes CASSEPFILESGELFF. The V call is TRBV6-1, the J call TRBJ2-2; D call uncertain. The CDR3 has 16 amino acids. From germline, CDR1 is MNHNS and CDR2 SASEGT. The V end lost 2 bases, the J end lost 6 bases, and 16 bases lay between the germline ends.

This clone was observed a handful of times. The V and J genes are TRBV7-2 and TRBJ2-3, with 10 positions matching TRBD2. After removal of 2 bases from V and 6 bases from J, the junction contained 5 bases not matched to a gene. CDR1 is SGHTA, CDR2 FQGNSA, per germline. CDR3 length: 15 residues. The CDR3 nucleotides read TGTGCCAGCAGCTTAATGAGCGGGGGGGTGGATACGCAGTATTTT. Amino acids: CASSLMSGGVDTQYF. Combining the CDR3 with reference TRBV7-2 and TRBJ2-3 gives the whole variable domain GAGVSQSPSNKVTEKGKDVELRCDPISGHTALYWYRQSLGQGLEFLIYFQGNSAPDKSGLPSDRFSAERTGGSVSTLTIQRTQQEDSAVYLCASSLMSGGVDTQYFGPGTRLTVL.

This chain uses TRBV30 with TRBJ2-3; perhaps D is TRBD1 or TRBD2 (5 bases each). V lost 4 bases and J lost 7, with 15 bases in between. CDR1 and CDR2 (germline): GTSNPN, SVGIG (reference sequence). CDR3 length equals 13 residues. The CDR3 is CAWTWGSAYTQYF. CDR3 bases: TGTGCCTGGACCTGGGGGAGCGCCTATACGCAGTATTTT.

This chain links TRBV5-1 with TRBJ2-3; D remains unclear. CDR1 is SGHRS and CDR2 is YFSETQ in the germline V gene. CDR3 size: 14 residues. Trimming stripped 3 bases from V and 0 bases from J, with 8 bases between. This CDR3 is CASSYQSSTDTQYF. In DNA, the CDR3 is TGCGCCAGCAGCTATCAGTCTAGCACAGATACGCAGTATTTT.

V gene TRBV4-2 combines with J gene TRBJ1-3; TRBD1 is a possible D gene (6 bases). The V end was cut by 4 bases, the J end by 4 bases, with 14 bases between. CDR1 and CDR2 (germline): LGHNA, YNFKEQ. There are 15 residues in the CDR3. CDR3 nucleotide sequence: TGTGCCAGCAGCCGGGACACCACTACCGGAAACACCATATATTTT. It specifies CASSRDTTTGNTIYF.

This sequence joins TRBV11-2 and TRBJ1-2; no reliable D call. The V and J ends lost 1 base and 7 bases respectively, with 10 bases between them. Germline assignment: CDR1 SGHAT and CDR2 FQNNGV. The CDR3 is made up of 13 amino acids. CDR3 amino acids: CASSLGFGRGYTF. DNA for the CDR3: TGTGCCAGCAGCTTAGGTTTCGGTCGTGGCTACACCTTC. The full variable domain, with the rest looked up from reference TRBV11-2 and TRBJ1-2, is EAGVAQSPRYKIIEKRQSVAFWCNPISGHATLYWYQQILGQGPKLLIQFQNNGVVDDSQLPKDRFSAERLKGVDSTLKIQPAKLEDSAVYLCASSLGFGRGYTFGSGTRLTVV.

The rearrangement joins TRBV15 to TRBJ2-2; TRBD2 agrees at 10 bases. The CDR3 sequence is 16 residues long. Germline CDR1 LNHNV, CDR2 YYDKDF (reference sequence). With 1 base clipped from V and 6 bases from J, the junction kept 5 bases outside the gene matches. As DNA, the CDR3 is TGTGCCACCAGCAGAGTTGGTAGCGGGGGGCCCGGGGAGCTGTTTTTT. Translation: CATSRVGSGGPGELFF.

The DNA of the CDR3 is TGCGCCAGCAGCTTGGGAACAGGGGGCATTTGGAATGAGCAGTTCTTC. Amino acids: CASSLGTGGIWNEQFF. The chain recombines TRBV5-1 with TRBJ2-1; 9 bases line up with TRBD1. Germline CDR1 SGHRS, CDR2 YFSETQ. The CDR3 sequence is 16 residues long. V was clipped by 0 bases and J by 7 bases; unmatched bases: 8.

This clone appeared a few times. The V call is TRBV7-3, the J call TRBJ2-7, with D tentatively TRBD1 or TRBD2 (5 bases each). Germline CDR1 is SGHTA and CDR2 is FQGTGA. Trimming took 3 bases from V and 2 from J, leaving 11 bases between them. The CDR3 is 14 amino acids. This chain's CDR3 is CASSFGTAPYEQYF. CDR3 coding DNA: TGTGCCAGCAGCTTTGGGACGGCACCCTACGAGCAGTACTTC.

V and J are TRBV2 and TRBJ1-2, with D perhaps matching TRBD1 (5 bases). The germline V gene has CDR1 SNHLY and CDR2 FYNNEI. Trimming shortened V by 1 base and J by 4 bases, and 13 bases separated the two germline ends. CDR3 length equals 15 residues. This CDR3 is CASSEDRGGTYGYTF. As DNA, the CDR3 is TGTGCCAGCAGTGAAGACCGGGGAGGGACCTATGGCTACACCTTC.

The chain is built from TRBV30 and TRBJ2-3; D may be TRBD2 (6 bases). Germline CDR1 GTSNPN, CDR2 SVGIG (reference sequence). Trimming stripped 2 bases from V and 0 bases from J, with 12 bases between. This CDR3 spans 15 amino acids. The CDR3 nucleotides are TGTGCCTGGAGTTACCCGGGGAGGAGCACAGATACGCAGTATTTT. Protein sequence: CAWSYPGRSTDTQYF.

The rearrangement uses TRBV7-2 and TRBJ1-6; D not certain. Germline CDR1 is SGHTA and CDR2 is FQGNSA. The CDR3 extends over 13 amino acids. The V and J ends lost 6 bases and 8 bases respectively, with 11 bases between them. The CDR3 loop is CASSYPADSPLHF. The CDR3 DNA is TGTGCCAGCAGTTACCCGGCGGATTCACCCCTCCACTTT. Using reference TRBV7-2 and TRBJ1-6 for the parts outside the CDR3, the full variable domain is GAGVSQSPSNKVTEKGKDVELRCDPISGHTALYWYRQSLGQGLEFLIYFQGNSAPDKSGLPSDRFSAERTGGSVSTLTIQRTQQEDSAVYLCASSYPADSPLHFGNGTRLTVT.

V is TRBV19 and J is TRBJ1-1; D is unresolved. The V end was cut by 3 bases, the J end by 1 base, with 6 bases between. Per germline, CDR1 LNHDA and CDR2 SQIVND (reference sequence). This CDR3 has 13 residues. The CDR3 reads CASSIYPNTEAFF. CDR3 DNA sequence: TGTGCCAGTAGTATTTACCCGAACACTGAAGCTTTCTTT.

CDR3 residues: CASSDTGTWTEAFF. The CDR3 region has the DNA TGTGCCAGCAGCGATACAGGGACGTGGACTGAAGCTTTCTTT. The chain joins TRBV7-8 to TRBJ1-1; maybe TRBD1 (6 bases). V shed 5 bases and J shed 5 bases, with 15 bases lying between them. Germline V gene sequence: CDR1 SGHVS, CDR2 FQNEAQ. The CDR3 spans 14 residues.

This clone occurred once. DNA of the CDR3: TGTGCCAGCAGCCTCGGGGACAGGTCCTACGAGCAGTACTTC. Its translation is CASSLGDRSYEQYF. The chain carries TRBV11-2 and TRBJ2-7; 8 bases agree with TRBD1. The CDR3 is 14 amino acids. Germline CDR1 is SGHAT and CDR2 is FQNNGV. Germline trimming cut 5 bases from V and 1 base from J; bases unmatched to any gene: 4.

The rearrangement joins TRBV27 to TRBJ1-5, with D unclear. The length of the CDR3 is 16 residues. Germline-derived CDR1 and CDR2 are MNHEY and SMNVEV (reference sequence). Trimming removed 0 bases at V and 9 bases at J, with 18 bases between. The chain's CDR3 is CASSLSWRTALMPQHF. The CDR3, as DNA: TGTGCCAGCAGTTTATCATGGAGGACCGCTCTAATGCCCCAGCATTTT.

The V and J genes are TRBV30 and TRBJ2-5, with 7 nucleotides matching TRBD1. The CDR3 runs to 12 residues. With V trimmed by 3 bases and J by 5 bases, 3 bases remained unmatched. CDR1 and CDR2 from the germline V gene are GTSNPN and SVGIG (reference sequence). CDR3 residues: CAWSGQVETQYF. CDR3 in DNA: TGTGCCTGGAGCGGACAGGTGGAGACCCAGTACTTC.

The gene calls are TRBV29-1 and TRBJ2-1; D call uncertain. Between the trimmed V and J ends, which lost 8 bases and 10 bases, there was a span of 12 bases. The CDR3 length is 10 residues. From germline, CDR1 is SQVTM and CDR2 ANQGSEA. The CDR3 here is CSSGDMEQFF. The DNA for the CDR3 is TGCAGCTCTGGGGATATGGAGCAGTTCTTC.

The chain employs TRBV4-1 and TRBJ2-7, with D possibly TRBD2 on 7 matching bases. The germline V gene encodes CDR1 MGHRA and CDR2 YSYEKL. Trimming stripped 0 bases from V and 4 bases from J, with 16 bases between. The CDR3 extends over 16 amino acids. CDR3 loop: CASSQELTGGRYEQYF. The DNA for the CDR3 is TGCGCCAGCAGCCAAGAACTTACGGGGGGCCGATACGAGCAGTACTTC.

In this sample, this clone turned up a few times. This CDR3 reads CASSQDQTVVYEQYF. The CDR3, as DNA: TGCGCCAGCAGCCAAGATCAGACCGTCGTCTACGAGCAGTACTTC. The rearrangement joins TRBV4-1 to TRBJ2-7; D unclear. The length of the CDR3 is 15 residues. Germline V gene lookup returns CDR1 MGHRA and CDR2 YSYEKL. The V and J ends lost 0 bases and 3 bases respectively, with 12 bases between them.

The chain recombines TRBV5-1 with TRBJ1-3; D is perhaps TRBD1 (5 bases). The CDR3 loop spans 17 amino acids. Trimming took 2 bases from V and 0 from J, leaving 15 bases between them. The germline gives CDR1 SGHRS, CDR2 YFSETQ. CDR3 in DNA: TGCGCCAGCAGCTTAGGGGCTGCGCGCATCTCTGGAAACACCATATATTTT. This translates into CASSLGAARISGNTIYF.

The genes are TRBV7-9 and TRBJ2-7; D is uncertain. The CDR3 is made up of 13 amino acids. The ends were cut back, 0 bases at V and 3 bases at J, with 6 bases in the middle. Looked up from germline, CDR1 is SEHNR and CDR2 is FQNEAQ (reference sequence). DNA for the CDR3: TGTGCCAGCAGCTTAGCGGTGGGCTACGAGCAGTACTTC. This translates into CASSLAVGYEQYF.

This chain joins TRBV27 and TRBJ1-1, with 9 bases aligning to TRBD1. The CDR3 length is 15 residues. Germline loops: CDR1 MNHEY, CDR2 SMNVEV (reference sequence). Trimming took 6 bases from V and 4 from J; bases not matched to a gene: 9. CDR3 residues: CASSLGQGWATEAFF. CDR3 DNA sequence: TGTGCCAGCAGCTTAGGACAGGGGTGGGCCACTGAAGCTTTCTTT.

The rearrangement joins TRBV29-1 to TRBJ2-5; 15 bases map to TRBD2. The germline V gene has CDR1 SQVTM and CDR2 ANQGSEA. This CDR3 spans 16 amino acids. J was trimmed by 5 bases and V by 1 base; bases with no gene match: 5. The CDR3 loop reads CSVEGTSGRAIETQYF. CDR3 bases: TGCAGCGTTGAAGGGACTAGCGGGAGGGCTATTGAGACCCAGTACTTC.